The 17 T cell receptor beta chains in this list originate from one sample, sequenced in a study of blood T cell repertoires in COVID-19. The data were produced by immunoSEQ multiplex PCR, yet TCRdb's version contains in-frame clones alone and is incomplete. The table records 140,000 or so clones, more than 65% of them present only once. What was sequenced was peripheral blood. The source of these receptors is a man aged 55-75 years with acute or convalescent COVID-19.

The chain links TRBV3-1 (or the pseudogene TRBV3-2) to TRBJ1-5; D is ambiguous. This CDR3 has 14 amino acids. Germline CDR1 reads LGHDT; CDR2 reads YNNKEL (reference sequence). V lost 2 bases to trimming and J lost 0 bases, with 5 bases between them. The CDR3 nucleotides read TGTGCCAGCAGCCAAAGCATTAGCAATCAGCCCCAGCATTTT. Its translation: CASSQSISNQPQHF.

This sequence joins TRBV5-1 and TRBJ1-1; TRBD1 agrees at 10 bases. Germline assignment: CDR1 SGHRS and CDR2 YFSETQ. J lost 4 bases, V lost 4 bases, and 10 bases had no gene match. There are 16 residues in the CDR3. DNA of the CDR3: TGCGCCAGCAGCGCAGACAGGGGGCGTATGGGCACTGAAGCTTTCTTT. It encodes CASSADRGRMGTEAFF.

The chain recombines TRBV5-1 with TRBJ2-2; 9 bases line up with TRBD1. V trimming: 0 bases; J trimming: 8 bases; junction bases outside the gene matches: 11. This CDR3 is built from 17 residues. CDR1 and CDR2 from the germline V gene are SGHRS and YFSETQ. In DNA form, the CDR3 reads TGCGCCAGCAGCTTGGGGGGAAGGGACAGGGCTTTAGGGGAGCTGTTTTTT. Translating it yields CASSLGGRDRALGELFF.

This clone appeared a single time. The rearrangement links TRBV2 to TRBJ1-1; perhaps TRBD1 as D (6 bases). Germline-derived CDR1 and CDR2 are SNHLY and FYNNEI. Trimming removed 1 base at V and 11 bases at J, with 17 bases between. The CDR3 is 14 residues long. The CDR3 here is CASSEGRVRGFAFF. CDR3 bases: TGTGCCAGCAGTGAAGGTCGGGTCAGGGGTTTTGCTTTCTTT.

V and J are TRBV18 and TRBJ2-7; 10 nucleotides match TRBD2. From germline, CDR1 is KGHSH and CDR2 LQKENI. J gave up 2 bases and V 3 bases, and 4 bases lay outside the gene matches. This CDR3 comprises 15 residues. The CDR3 DNA is TGTGCCAGCTCACCGGGACTAGCGATAACCTACGAGCAGTACTTC. Residues: CASSPGLAITYEQYF.

The J gene is TRBJ2-1, the V gene TRBV5-6; 13 nucleotides match TRBD2. V lost 1 base to trimming and J lost 3 bases; unmatched junction nucleotides: 7. CDR1 is SGHDT and CDR2 is YYEEEE in the germline V gene. The CDR3 covers 18 residues. In nucleotides, the CDR3 is TGTGCCAGCAGCTTGCCCGGACTAGCGGGAGCCCGCTACAATGAGCAGTTCTTC. As protein: CASSLPGLAGARYNEQFF. Supplemented by reference TRBV5-6 and TRBJ2-1, the full variable domain reads DAGVTQSPTHLIKTRGQQVTLRCSPKSGHDTVSWYQQALGQGPQFIFQYYEEEERQRGNFPDRFSGHQFPNYSSELNVNALLLGDSALYLCASSLPGLAGARYNEQFFGPGTRLTVL.

This chain joins TRBV6-6 and TRBJ1-1; no clear D. CDR1 and CDR2 (germline): MNHNY, SVGAGI (reference sequence). CDR3 length equals 15 residues. V lost 2 bases, J lost 2 bases, and 12 bases lay in between. This chain's CDR3 is CASSYPRGQNTEAFF. The CDR3 nucleotides read TGTGCCAGCAGTTACCCGCGTGGTCAAAACACTGAAGCTTTCTTT.

This clone occurred once. The V gene is TRBV11-2, the J gene TRBJ2-1, with 9 positions matching TRBD2. Germline CDR1 is SGHAT and CDR2 is FQNNGV. Trimming took 5 bases from V and 7 from J; bases not matched to a gene: 9. The CDR3 runs to 15 residues. The CDR3 DNA reads as TGTGCCAGCAGCGTGGGGACTAGCCGGGGGAATGAGCAGTTCTTC. Translated: CASSVGTSRGNEQFF.

The chain combines TRBV2 with TRBJ1-2; D perhaps matches TRBD1 (5 bases). Trimming cost V 7 bases and J 3 bases, with 24 bases left between them. The germline gives CDR1 SNHLY, CDR2 FYNNEI. CDR3 length: 17 residues. The CDR3 sequence: CASIRGQGREGYYGYTF. CDR3 bases: TGTGCCAGCATAAGAGGCCAGGGCCGCGAAGGGTACTATGGCTACACCTTC.

The J gene is TRBJ2-7, the V gene TRBV7-8; 8 bases line up with TRBD1. The ends lost 5 bases at V and 4 bases at J; junction bases unmatched: 7. The CDR3 loop spans 14 amino acids. Germline V gene lookup returns CDR1 SGHVS and CDR2 FQNEAQ. The CDR3: CASSLDRGSYEQYF. The CDR3 bases are TGTGCCAGCAGCCTAGACAGGGGATCGTACGAGCAGTACTTC.

V usage is TRBV5-4 and J usage is TRBJ2-7, with 8 bases fitting TRBD1. This CDR3 region has 14 residues. V gave up 4 bases and J gave up 0 bases; unmatched junction bases: 3. Per germline, CDR1 SGHNT and CDR2 YYREEE (reference sequence). CDR3 DNA sequence: TGTGCCAGCAGCAGGGGACAGGACTCCTACGAGCAGTACTTC. Translation gives CASSRGQDSYEQYF.

The CDR3 DNA sequence: TGTGCCAGCAGTACCCCGGGGCGGGGGAGTCAGCCCCAGCATTTT. Translation gives CASSTPGRGSQPQHF. The V call is TRBV28, the J call TRBJ1-5; possible D gene TRBD1, 5 bases. Germline V lookup: CDR1 MDHEN, CDR2 SYDVKM. V lost 5 bases, J lost 6 bases, and 17 bases lay in between. The CDR3 is made up of 15 amino acids.

With respect to this clone: Other DNA sequences in the sample encode the same CDR3. This rearrangement joins TRBV5-1 to TRBJ2-7; 10 bases map to TRBD2. CDR1 is SGHRS, CDR2 YFSETQ, per germline. This CDR3 has 14 amino acids. J lost 5 bases, V lost 2 bases, and 4 bases had no gene match. Here the CDR3 DNA reads TGCGCCAGCAGCTTAGCGGGAGGGCCGGACGAGCAGTACTTC. It specifies CASSLAGGPDEQYF.

V and J are TRBV6-6 and TRBJ1-3; the match to TRBD1 covers 7 bases. J was trimmed by 0 bases and V by 6 bases; bases with no gene match: 2. The CDR3 runs to 14 residues. In germline, CDR1 is MNHNY, CDR2 SVGAGI (reference sequence). The DNA of the CDR3 is TGTGCCAGCAGAGACAGGGTCTCTGGAAACACCATATATTTT. Translation gives CASRDRVSGNTIYF.

This chain links TRBV25-1 with TRBJ2-7, with 9 bases matching TRBD2. Germline CDR1 is MGHDK and CDR2 is SYGVNS. The CDR3 runs to 15 residues. Germline trimming cut 3 bases from V and 4 bases from J; bases unmatched to any gene: 7. CDR3 sequence (DNA): TGTGCCAGCAGTGATTTTTTAGCGGGAGTTTACGAGCAGTACTTC. Translation: CASSDFLAGVYEQYF.

This clone appeared a few times. The chain is built from TRBV30 and TRBJ2-5; the D is unclear. The germline gives CDR1 GTSNPN, CDR2 SVGIG (reference sequence). The CDR3 sequence is 13 residues long. V was cut by 2 bases and J by 1 base, with 8 bases left in between. The CDR3 spells CAWSRRRQETQYF. CDR3 nucleotides: TGTGCCTGGAGTAGGCGGCGCCAAGAGACCCAGTACTTC.

This clone showed up just a few times. Here the CDR3 DNA reads TGTGCCAGCAGCTTAGTTGGCCTAGCGGCCTACGAGCAGTACTTC. Its protein product is CASSLVGLAAYEQYF. V usage is TRBV11-1 and J usage is TRBJ2-7; 7 positions match TRBD2. CDR1 is SGHAT, CDR2 FQDESV, per germline (reference sequence). V was clipped by 1 base and J by 2 bases; unmatched bases: 5. The CDR3 sequence is 15 residues long.